This TCR beta chain was identified in a study of T cells in Graves' hyperthyroidism and ophthalmopathy. It was RNA transcripts that yielded the amplified TCR beta CDR3 regions. The TCR CDR3 first-round RT-PCR relied on the HTBI primer set. From the multiplex PCR reads, TCRdb called clonotypes with MiXCR, one entry per CDR3 protein. The profile shows hundreds of thousands of distinct CDR3 sequences, roughly a third of them singletons. Trimming removed 6 bases from V and 1 base from J, with 12 bases in between. In germline, CDR1 is MNHEY, CDR2 SVGAGI. The CDR3 sequence is 15 residues long. Newly diagnosed hyperthyroidism patients aged 18 to 65 years had disease lasting under 2 months. The study left out patients who had uncontrolled infection, other autoimmune disease, pregnancy or lactation.

Sequencing input: blood. The chain carries TRBV6-5 and TRBJ2-2; D remains ambiguous. The clonotype was recovered from a woman in her 40s with Graves' hyperthyroidism. The CDR3 loop is CASSLEHMNTGELFF. CDR3 bases: TGTGCCAGCAGCTTAGAGCATATGAACACCGGGGAGCTGTTTTTT.